These 5 T cell receptor beta chains originate from one sample sequenced in a study of tumor-infiltrating lymphocytes in localized non-small cell lung cancer. Sequencing was performed with immunoSEQ multiplex PCR; in TCRdb, only in-frame clones are kept and a portion is missing. This sample has under 20,000 clones, with under 85% found just once. Sample: lung tumor tissue. The receptors here all came from a human donor with non-small cell lung cancer.

The chain links TRBV10-3 to TRBJ1-2; 7 nucleotides match TRBD1. The ends lost 11 bases at V and 1 base at J; junction bases unmatched: 7. Germline CDR1 reads ENHRY; CDR2 reads SYGVKD. This CDR3 has 13 amino acids. For the CDR3, the DNA is TGTGCCCTCTGGACAGGTATTAACTATGGCTACACCTTC. Translated: CALWTGINYGYTF.

The chain combines TRBV5-4 with TRBJ2-1, with TRBD2 identical over 12 bases. Per the germline V gene, CDR1 is SGHNT and CDR2 is YYREEE (reference sequence). V gave up 3 bases and J gave up 8 bases; unmatched junction bases: 9. There are 16 residues in the CDR3. CDR3 DNA sequence: TGTGCCAGCAGCTCAAGACTAGCGGGAGAGAGGGATGAGCAGTTCTTC. Its protein product is CASSSRLAGERDEQFF.

The chain carries TRBV9 and TRBJ1-1; D perhaps matches TRBD1 (5 bases). Trimming shortened V by 0 bases and J by 4 bases, and 7 bases separated the two germline ends. Germline assignment: CDR1 SGDLS and CDR2 YYNGEE. The CDR3 covers 13 residues. In nucleotides, the CDR3 is TGTGCCAGCAGCGTAGATGGGGGCACTGAAGCTTTCTTT. It is translated as CASSVDGGTEAFF.

This sequence joins TRBV6-1 and TRBJ1-2; 7 nucleotides match TRBD1. Germline V gene sequence: CDR1 MNHNS, CDR2 SASEGT. The V and J ends lost 4 bases and 4 bases, in that order; junction bases with no gene match: 9. The CDR3 runs 15 residues. In nucleotides, the CDR3 is TGTGCCAGCAGTGGATTAAGACAGGGCGTCTATGGCTACACCTTC. It encodes CASSGLRQGVYGYTF.

The chain employs TRBV9 and TRBJ2-7; tentative D call: TRBD2 (6 bases). Germline values: CDR1 SGDLS, CDR2 YYNGEE. The V end lost 0 bases, the J end lost 5 bases, and 18 bases lay between the germline ends. This CDR3 has 16 amino acids. Here the CDR3 reads CASSVAGREAFDEQYF. CDR3 DNA sequence: TGTGCCAGCAGCGTAGCAGGAAGGGAGGCGTTCGACGAGCAGTACTTC.